The next 32 T cell receptor beta chains were all read from a single sample in a study of T-cell memory formation after mild COVID-19. Each CDR3 protein gets one entry after TCRdb re-called the 5' RACE reads with MiXCR. The table lists approximately 580,000 distinct CDR3 sequences, approximately 20% of them singletons. The sequencing input was PBMCs or a T cell subset sorted from them (not recorded which). The source is an adult woman who had mild COVID-19 (a few samples of this study predate the infection). Cell type and time point are not known.

This clonotype showed up just a few times. The chain links TRBV7-3 to TRBJ2-7; TRBD2 is a possible D gene (5 bases). V lost 5 bases, J lost 4 bases, and 12 bases lay in between. CDR3 length equals 13 residues. CDR1 is SGHTA, CDR2 FQGTGA, per germline. CDR3 sequence: CASSKGGAYEQYF. CDR3 bases: TGTGCCAGCAGCAAAGGAGGAGCTTACGAGCAGTACTTC.

As DNA, the CDR3 is TGTGCCAGCAGCTTAACCGCTAGCGGGAGTTACGAGCAGTACTTC. Its protein product is CASSLTASGSYEQYF. The J gene is TRBJ2-7, the V gene TRBV7-2; 10 nucleotides match TRBD2. CDR3 length equals 15 residues. CDR1 is SGHTA, CDR2 FQGNSA, per germline. V lost 2 bases and J lost 4; bases outside the gene matches: 5.

This clonotype was seen a few times. The rearrangement uses TRBV5-1 and TRBJ2-3; TRBD1 might be the D (6 bases). CDR3 length: 15 residues. The V and J ends lost 4 bases and 1 base respectively, with 13 bases between them. The germline V gene has CDR1 SGHRS and CDR2 YFSETQ. CDR3 DNA: TGCGCCAGCAGCCTACAGGGCCCCGGCACAGATACGCAGTATTTT. Amino acid sequence: CASSLQGPGTDTQYF.

This clonotype occurred many times. J is TRBJ2-2 and V is TRBV5-6; D may be TRBD2 (5 bases). The CDR3 runs to 13 residues. Trimming cost V 5 bases and J 9 bases, with 14 bases left between them. CDR1 SGHDT and CDR2 YYEEEE come from the germline V gene. The CDR3 sequence: CASSPAPDWELFF. The CDR3 region has the DNA TGTGCCAGCAGTCCTGCGCCGGACTGGGAGCTGTTTTTT.

CDR3 nucleotide sequence: TGTGCCAGCAGAACCGACAGGGGCGACTACAATGAGCAGTTCTTC. Residues: CASRTDRGDYNEQFF. The genes are TRBV12-3 or TRBV12-4 and TRBJ2-1; 8 nucleotides align to TRBD1. V dropped 6 bases and J dropped 3; count of bases not matched to a gene: 7. This CDR3 has 15 residues.

This chain joins TRBV20-1 and TRBJ1-2; tentative D call: TRBD1 (5 bases). CDR3 length equals 11 residues. Trimming left V 7 bases short and J 3 bases short, with 9 bases between. The germline gives CDR1 DFQATT, CDR2 SNEGSKA (reference sequence). CDR3 nucleotide sequence: TGCAGTGAGAGGGGCGACTATGGCTACACCTTC. It encodes CSERGDYGYTF.

At least ten counts were recorded for this clonotype. The CDR3 nucleotides read TGCGCCAGCAGCTTGGTAACAGGCCAAGAGACCCAGTACTTC. It yields the protein CASSLVTGQETQYF. The V gene is TRBV5-1, the J gene TRBJ2-5, with a possible D match to TRBD1 (5 bases). CDR1 SGHRS and CDR2 YFSETQ come from the germline V gene. CDR3 length equals 14 residues. Deletions cut 0 bases from V and 1 base from J, with 7 bases between.

The sample holds many counts of this clonotype. This chain connects TRBV12-3 or TRBV12-4 to TRBJ1-5, with D possibly TRBD1 on 6 matching bases. There are 12 residues in the CDR3. Trimming removed 5 bases from V and 7 bases from J, with 9 bases in between. For the CDR3, the DNA is TGTGCCAGCAGTCGAGGGGGGCAGCCCCAGCATTTT. Protein sequence: CASSRGGQPQHF.

This chain connects TRBV20-1 to TRBJ1-1, with D maybe TRBD1 (6 bases). The CDR3 runs 15 residues. Between the trimmed V and J ends, which lost 2 bases and 3 bases, there was a span of 16 bases. The germline V gene has CDR1 DFQATT and CDR2 SNEGSKA (reference sequence). CDR3 residues: CSARLIRQEYTEAFF. The CDR3 nucleotides are TGCAGTGCTAGACTTATACGACAGGAATACACTGAAGCTTTCTTT.

V is TRBV6-6 and J is TRBJ1-2; weak D call: TRBD1 (6 bases). V gave up 0 bases and J gave up 6 bases, with 11 bases separating them. This CDR3 comprises 14 residues. The V gene's germline CDR1 is MNHNY and CDR2 SVGAGI (reference sequence). CDR3 loop: CASSYSLQGNGYTF. CDR3 DNA: TGTGCCAGCAGTTACTCGTTACAGGGTAATGGCTACACCTTC.

This clonotype has only a few counts. The rearrangement links TRBV4-1 to TRBJ2-3; TRBD2 matches at 9 bases. The CDR3 runs to 16 residues. V dropped 4 bases and J dropped 1; count of bases not matched to a gene: 6. The germline V gene has CDR1 MGHRA and CDR2 YSYEKL. Here the CDR3 DNA reads TGCGCCAGCAGCCGGAAGCGGGGGGACCGCACAGATACGCAGTATTTT. This gives the protein CASSRKRGDRTDTQYF.

This clonotype has a handful of counts. The CDR3 spells CASSPRGSGSGPDTQYF. The CDR3 region has the DNA TGTGCCAGCAGCCCGCGGGGCAGCGGGAGCGGCCCAGATACGCAGTATTTT. The V and J genes are TRBV7-9 and TRBJ2-3, with 8 positions matching TRBD2. The CDR3 loop spans 17 amino acids. The germline CDR1 and CDR2 sequences are SEHNR and FQNEAQ (reference sequence). Unmatched junction bases numbered 14, after V lost 5 bases and J lost 4 bases.

This chain connects TRBV7-9 to TRBJ1-2; 7 bases map to TRBD1. CDR1 SEHNR and CDR2 FQNEAQ come from the germline V gene (reference sequence). Trimming cost V 3 bases and J 3 bases; bases outside gene matches: 4. The CDR3 extends over 14 amino acids. CDR3: CASSFDGTDYGYTF. The CDR3 DNA sequence: TGTGCCAGCAGCTTTGACGGGACAGACTATGGCTACACCTTC.

J is TRBJ1-2 and V is TRBV3-1; 8 nucleotides match TRBD1. This CDR3 has 13 residues. V lost 2 bases to trimming and J lost 6 bases; unmatched junction nucleotides: 2. Looked up from germline, CDR1 is LGHDT and CDR2 is YNNKEL (reference sequence). CDR3 sequence: CASSQPGGDGYTF. As DNA, the CDR3 is TGTGCCAGCAGCCAACCAGGGGGCGATGGCTACACCTTC.

The rearrangement uses TRBV12-3 or TRBV12-4 and TRBJ1-5; tentative D call: TRBD1 (6 bases). The CDR3 covers 15 residues. Trimming cost V 4 bases and J 0 bases, with 10 bases left between them. The CDR3 DNA reads TGTGCCAGCAGTTCCCGGGGGCCTAGCAATCAGCCCCAGCATTTT. Translation: CASSSRGPSNQPQHF.

The chain employs TRBV7-9 and TRBJ2-5; 8 nucleotides match TRBD2. The CDR3 is 15 amino acids. Germline V CDR1 and CDR2: SEHNR, FQNEAQ (reference sequence). Germline trimming cut 2 bases from V and 1 base from J; bases unmatched to any gene: 3. CDR3 nucleotide sequence: TGTGCCAGCAGCTTAACTAGCGGACCCCAAGAGACCCAGTACTTC. It translates to CASSLTSGPQETQYF.

This clonotype appeared a few times. V gene TRBV7-3 combines with J gene TRBJ1-6; TRBD1 agrees at 12 bases. The ends lost 0 bases at V and 10 bases at J; junction bases unmatched: 1. This CDR3 comprises 15 residues. CDR1 and CDR2 (germline): SGHTA, FQGTGA. Here the CDR3 DNA reads TGTGCCAGCAGCTTAACCGGGACAGGGGGCTCACCCCTCCACTTT. It yields the protein CASSLTGTGGSPLHF.

This clonotype was seen a handful of times. This chain uses TRBV7-3 with TRBJ1-1; tentatively, D is TRBD1 (5 bases). This CDR3 contains 14 residues. V shed 4 bases and J shed 5 bases, with 14 bases lying between them. From germline, CDR1 is SGHTA and CDR2 FQGTGA. CDR3: CASSSGGRRTEAFF. DNA for the CDR3: TGTGCCAGCAGCTCCGGGGGACGGCGGACTGAAGCTTTCTTT.

A few counts support this clonotype. The gene calls are TRBV2 and TRBJ1-2; 7 bases are shared with TRBD1. The V segment lost 10 bases and the J segment 7 bases; nucleotides outside the gene matches: 12. The CDR3 length is 13 residues. Germline loops: CDR1 SNHLY, CDR2 FYNNEI. CDR3 region: CATLQGRRCGYTF. DNA for the CDR3: TGTGCCACCCTACAGGGGAGAAGGTGTGGCTACACCTTC. The whole variable domain, remainder taken from reference TRBV2 and TRBJ1-2, is EPEVTQTPSHQVTQMGQEVILRCVPISNHLYFYWYRQILGQKVEFLVSFYNNEISEKSEIFDDQFSVERPDGSNFTLKIRSTKLEDSAMYFCATLQGRRCGYTFGSGTRLTVV.

This clonotype was seen only a few times. V gene TRBV4-1 combines with J gene TRBJ1-2, with 8 bases identical to TRBD1. CDR3 length: 16 residues. J gave up 2 bases and V 1 base, and 6 bases lay outside the gene matches. In germline, CDR1 is MGHRA, CDR2 YSYEKL. The CDR3 DNA reads TGCGCCAGCAGCCAAGTAGGACAGGGTTCGAACTATGGCTACACCTTC. Translating it yields CASSQVGQGSNYGYTF.

This clonotype was detected a few times. The chain links TRBV24-1 to TRBJ2-1; a possible D gene is TRBD2 (5 bases). V was pared by 4 bases and J by 8 bases, with 11 bases between. CDR1 and CDR2 (germline): KGHDR, SFDVKD. CDR3 length equals 13 residues. In DNA form, the CDR3 reads TGTGCCACCAGTGAAGCTAGCCGACATGAGCAGTTCTTC. This sequence encodes CATSEASRHEQFF.

J is TRBJ1-3 and V is TRBV5-1; D may be TRBD1 (6 bases). Trimming stripped 3 bases from V and 2 bases from J, with 12 bases between. The CDR3 sequence is 15 residues long. The V gene's germline CDR1 is SGHRS and CDR2 YFSETQ. Here the CDR3 DNA reads TGCGCCAGCAGCTACCAAACAGGGACTGGAAACACCATATATTTT. This translates into CASSYQTGTGNTIYF. The full variable domain, in which reference TRBV5-1 and TRBJ1-3 provide the parts outside the CDR3, is KAGVTQTPRYLIKTRGQQVTLSCSPISGHRSVSWYQQTPGQGLQFLFEYFSETQRNKGNFPGRFSGRQFSNSRSEMNVSTLELGDSALYLCASSYQTGTGNTIYFGEGSWLTVV.

The gene calls are TRBV5-1 and TRBJ2-4, with a weak D call TRBD1 (6 bases). The germline CDR1 and CDR2 sequences are SGHRS and YFSETQ. The CDR3 sequence is 15 residues long. Trimming took off 3 bases at V and 4 bases at J, with 14 bases between the two ends. The CDR3 sequence: CASSSFGTQKNIQYF. CDR3 bases: TGCGCCAGCAGCTCTTTCGGGACACAAAAAAACATTCAGTACTTC.

This clonotype was seen a few times. The gene calls are TRBV7-9 and TRBJ2-2; D may be TRBD2 (6 bases). The CDR3 is 18 residues long. Germline loops: CDR1 SEHNR, CDR2 FQNEAQ (reference sequence). The V end was cut by 5 bases, the J end by 1 base, with 20 bases between. The CDR3: CASSPPAGLRKNTGELFF. CDR3 DNA sequence: TGTGCCAGCAGCCCCCCCGCGGGACTCCGAAAGAACACCGGGGAGCTGTTTTTT.

In this sample, this clonotype turned up a few times. The chain employs TRBV5-6 and TRBJ2-2, with 9 bases lining up with TRBD1. Germline CDR1 SGHDT, CDR2 YYEEEE. The CDR3 sequence is 14 residues long. J gave up 6 bases and V 3 bases, and 3 bases lay outside the gene matches. CDR3 sequence reads: CASSWDRDAGELFF. The CDR3 DNA reads TGTGCCAGCAGCTGGGACAGGGACGCCGGGGAGCTGTTTTTT.

This clonotype was seen a few times. The rearrangement uses TRBV7-9 and TRBJ1-1, with unresolved D. From germline, CDR1 is SEHNR and CDR2 FQNEAQ (reference sequence). V lost 0 bases, J lost 4 bases, and 9 bases lay in between. CDR3 length: 14 residues. CDR3: CASSLAFASTEAFF. The CDR3 DNA reads TGTGCCAGCAGCTTAGCGTTCGCCAGCACTGAAGCTTTCTTT.

This clonotype showed up just a few times. The chain recombines TRBV6-1 with TRBJ2-3; TRBD1 aligns across 7 bases. CDR3 length: 15 amino acids. V was pared by 7 bases and J by 4 bases, with 11 bases of the junction left unmatched. In germline, CDR1 is MNHNS, CDR2 SASEGT. The CDR3 region is CASKEGGRYPDTQYF. The CDR3 nucleotides read TGTGCCAGCAAGGAAGGGGGCCGTTACCCAGATACGCAGTATTTT.

The table lists this clonotype with a few counts. V gene TRBV7-8 combines with J gene TRBJ2-1; 10 bases are shared with TRBD2. Germline V gene data show CDR1 as SGHVS and CDR2 as FQNEAQ. Trimming took 8 bases from V and 6 from J; bases not matched to a gene: 13. The CDR3 is made up of 16 amino acids. The CDR3 sequence: CASVPHRASGSNEQFF. The CDR3 coding sequence is TGTGCCAGCGTCCCCCACCGCGCTAGCGGGAGCAATGAGCAGTTCTTC.

The chain employs TRBV2 and TRBJ2-7, with D possibly being TRBD1 or TRBD2 (5 bases each). The CDR3 has 14 amino acids. The V end lost 4 bases, the J end lost 4 bases, and 14 bases lay between the germline ends. Germline-derived CDR1 and CDR2 are SNHLY and FYNNEI. The CDR3 sequence is CASSAGPRVYEQYF. CDR3 DNA: TGTGCCAGCAGTGCGGGACCGAGAGTTTACGAGCAGTACTTC.

The rearrangement links TRBV5-1 to TRBJ2-6; no definite D call. Germline V gene lookup returns CDR1 SGHRS and CDR2 YFSETQ. Between the trimmed V and J ends, which lost 4 bases and 0 bases, there was a span of 11 bases. The CDR3 runs to 16 residues. The chain's CDR3 is CASSLGPSSGANVLTF. For the CDR3, the DNA is TGCGCCAGCAGCCTAGGCCCCTCCTCTGGGGCCAACGTCCTGACTTTC.

V and J are TRBV5-1 and TRBJ2-3; TRBD1 aligns across 8 bases. V dropped 4 bases and J dropped 0; count of bases not matched to a gene: 7. CDR1 is SGHRS, CDR2 YFSETQ, per germline. The CDR3 consists of 16 residues. The DNA for the CDR3 is TGCGCCAGCAGCGTGGTCGGGACAGGAAGCACAGATACGCAGTATTTT. It is translated as CASSVVGTGSTDTQYF.

The table lists this clonotype with a few counts. This chain joins TRBV7-6 and TRBJ1-6, with D possibly being TRBD1 (6 bases). Germline values: CDR1 SGHVS, CDR2 FNYEAQ. CDR3 size: 18 residues. V was shortened by 5 bases and J by 1 base, with 18 bases between the two germline ends. The CDR3: CASSRDIIEGSYNSPLHF. CDR3 in DNA: TGTGCCAGCAGCCGGGACATAATCGAGGGGTCCTATAATTCACCCCTCCACTTT. Variable domain in full (rest from reference TRBV7-6 and TRBJ1-6): GAGVSQSPRYKVTKRGQDVALRCDPISGHVSLYWYRQALGQGPEFLTYFNYEAQQDKSGLPNDRFSAERPEGSISTLTIQRTEQRDSAMYRCASSRDIIEGSYNSPLHFGNGTRLTVT.